This T cell receptor beta chain was found in a study of response to subunit inactivated influenza vaccine (dated by TCRdb to the late 2010s). Context from the whole study: The study used deep quantitative T cell receptor repertoire profiling to track responses to a trivalent subunit inactivated influenza vaccine. What the work shows at the level of the full study, not this receptor alone: According to the authors, only a limited number of new T cells may be recruited by each seasonal influenza vaccination.

Including the terminal cysteine and phenylalanine, the CDR3 comprises 15 residues. This entry keeps only the CDR3 DNA: 45 bases, framed from base 1. V is pruned by 4 bases and J by 0 bases, leaving 2 bases of the junction without a gene match. The germline V gene encodes CDR1 SGDLS and CDR2 YYNGEE. Receptor libraries were prepared by RT-PCR. TCRdb names Illumina HiSeq 2500 as the instrument used. TCRdb reworked the public reads: Q25 trimming with fastp, MiXCR clone assembly, productive beta chains retained. Rows matching on CDR3 protein sequence are summarized as one entry with the most common DNA and genes. This sample comprises roughly 700,000 distinct CDR3 sequences, approximately 13% of them detected only once. 6.5% to 8.5% of the sample lies in the top ten. This clonotype was counted many times. Its target antigen remains unknown. No much larger clone exists at a distance of one base, and base qualities are not known.

The sequences come from PBMCs from blood, collected approximately 15 days before vaccination. Recombination connected TRBV9 to TRBJ1-4; 8 of the junction bases match TRBD1. The receptor was derived from a man aged 50 or older who received an inactivated influenza vaccine. Donor details come from another sample of the same person, matched by shared clones. The CDR3 protein sequence reads: CASSRQGSTNEKLFF. The bases are TGTGCCAGCAGCAGACAGGGGTCAACTAATGAAAAACTGTTTTTT.